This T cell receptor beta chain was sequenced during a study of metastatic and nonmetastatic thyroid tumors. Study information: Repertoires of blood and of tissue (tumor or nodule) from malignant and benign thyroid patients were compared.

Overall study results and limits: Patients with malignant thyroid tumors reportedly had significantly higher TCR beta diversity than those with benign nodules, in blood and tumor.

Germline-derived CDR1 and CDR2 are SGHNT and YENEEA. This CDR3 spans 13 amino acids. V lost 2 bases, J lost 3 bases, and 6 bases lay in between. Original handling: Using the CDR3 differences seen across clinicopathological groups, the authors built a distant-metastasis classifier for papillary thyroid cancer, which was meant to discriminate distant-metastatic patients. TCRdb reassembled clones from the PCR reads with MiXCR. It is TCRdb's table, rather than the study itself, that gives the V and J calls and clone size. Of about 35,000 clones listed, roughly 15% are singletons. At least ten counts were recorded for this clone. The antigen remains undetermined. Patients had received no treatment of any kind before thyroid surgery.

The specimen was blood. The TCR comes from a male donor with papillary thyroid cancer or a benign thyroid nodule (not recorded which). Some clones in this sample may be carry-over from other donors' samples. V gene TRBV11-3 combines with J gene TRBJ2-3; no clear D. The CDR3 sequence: CASSLLGTDTQYF. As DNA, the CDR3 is TGTGCCAGCAGCTTATTAGGGACAGATACGCAGTATTTT.